Reported below is one TCR beta chain. As yet, its antigen is unknown. Other DNA sequences in this sample translate to the same CDR3. This entry is derived from a study of shared clonotypes between healthy human individuals. Study-level background: Serving as donors were a couple of women and three men, whose ages spanned 18 to 49.

Sequencing used immunoSEQ multiplex PCR; TCRdb keeps in-frame clones, though not all of them. Of roughly 2 million clones listed, around 95% are singletons. Germline V gives CDR1 SGHDT, CDR2 YYEEEE. The CDR3 spans 13 residues. V was shortened by 0 bases and J by 4 bases, with 8 bases between the two germline ends. Investigators divided CD4+ cells into CD45RA+ naive and CD45RA-negative memory subsets. Study results and caveats: It was anticipated that sequencing depth would influence how many clonotypes donors shared.

The rearrangement uses TRBV5-6 and TRBJ2-7; D is unresolved. The TCR comes from a young man in good health. The specimen was naive CD4+ T cells sorted from blood. Indicated subset: CD45RA+ positively selected. The DNA of the CDR3 is TGTGCCAGCAGCTTGGCTGGGTTGTACGAGCAGTACTTC. It is translated as CASSLAGLYEQYF.